A selection of T cell receptor beta chains follows, all from one sample in a study of T cells expressing NK-cell markers. TCRdb reworked the 5' RACE reads into one entry per CDR3 protein, no DNA. Across some 460,000 distinct CDR3 sequences, the top ten clones capture approximately 1.4% of the sample. The sequencing input was blood T cells: a sorted CD56 or NKG2C T cell subset, CD4+ or CD8+ T cells, or bulk PBMC T cells (not recorded which). These TCRs come from a woman aged 50 to 60 in good health. CDR3s include the opening cysteine and the closing phenylalanine or tryptophan.

CASSPGQGAWEQYF,TRBV27,TRBJ2-7
CASSLGAGLFHEQYF,TRBV7-9,TRBJ2-7
CSARDLERSSYEQYF,TRBV20-1,TRBJ2-7
CATSDFRVEYEQFF,TRBV24-1,TRBJ2-1
CASSQGPPPNNEQFF,TRBV4-1,TRBJ2-1
CSVGGGQNSEAFF,TRBV29-1,TRBJ1-1
CASSRSTENYGYTF,TRBV27,TRBJ1-2
CASKGLAGGLGETQYF,TRBV2,TRBJ2-5
CSVAGSGGGTYGYTF,TRBV29-1,TRBJ1-2
CATSDQTGTGASQPQHF,TRBV24-1,TRBJ1-5
CASSKGKGADQPQHF,TRBV21-1,TRBJ1-5
CSASADYPSGNEQFF,TRBV20-1,TRBJ2-1
CSASPEETQYF,TRBV20-1,TRBJ2-5
CAISESVASNQPQHF,TRBV10-3,TRBJ1-5
CASSLERASGEITDTQYF,TRBV7-6,TRBJ2-3